The 10 T cell receptor beta chains below come from one sample, sequenced in a study of cytomegalovirus exposure and HLA in healthy donors. Primers included in the PCR were 60 Vbeta and 13 Jbeta primers. Generated by immunoSEQ multiplex PCR, the TCRdb table keeps only in-frame clones and is missing some. Counted here are some 190,000 clones, 85% occurring once; the ten biggest clones make up 1%. Material: PBMCs. The receptors originated from a boy aged 2 to 10 in good health and CMV-seronegative.

The rearrangement uses TRBV5-4 and TRBJ2-3; possibly TRBD1 for D (5 bases). CDR1 SGHNT and CDR2 YYREEE come from the germline V gene (reference sequence). The CDR3 is 13 amino acids. V was trimmed by 2 bases and J by 3 bases, leaving 7 bases between them. CDR3 loop: CASSLWTTDTQYF. CDR3 DNA sequence: TGTGCCAGCAGCTTATGGACAACAGATACGCAGTATTTT.

This chain uses TRBV6-6 with TRBJ1-5; the D is unclear. The V end was cut by 4 bases, the J end by 6 bases, with 16 bases between. From germline, CDR1 is MNHNY and CDR2 SVGAGI (reference sequence). The CDR3 contains 15 residues. The CDR3 is CASSLGSHVGQPQHF. DNA of the CDR3: TGTGCCAGCAGTTTGGGCAGCCACGTGGGTCAGCCCCAGCATTTT.

The chain carries TRBV9 and TRBJ2-1; unclear D gene. The V end was cut by 1 base, the J end by 9 bases, with 11 bases between. This CDR3 is built from 13 residues. The V gene's germline CDR1 is SGDLS and CDR2 YYNGEE. The chain's CDR3 is CASSVNPRVEQFF. CDR3 nucleotide sequence: TGTGCCAGCAGCGTAAACCCCCGGGTTGAGCAGTTCTTC.

The gene calls are TRBV9 and TRBJ1-1; the match to TRBD1 covers 10 bases. Germline values: CDR1 SGDLS, CDR2 YYNGEE. The CDR3 consists of 14 residues. The junction had 3 bases not matched to a gene; V was cut back by 1 base and J by 6 bases. In DNA form, the CDR3 reads TGTGCCAGCAGCGTATCGGGACAGGGGTCTGAAGCTTTCTTT. Translating gives CASSVSGQGSEAFF.

The V gene is TRBV2, the J gene TRBJ2-3; D not certain. Between the trimmed V and J ends, which lost 2 bases and 4 bases, there was a span of 10 bases. The CDR3 totals 14 residues. CDR1 and CDR2 (germline): SNHLY, FYNNEI. CDR3: CASSEPPGPDTQYF. Here the CDR3 DNA reads TGTGCCAGCAGTGAACCCCCGGGTCCAGATACGCAGTATTTT.

V gene TRBV18 combines with J gene TRBJ2-5, with 11 bases aligning to TRBD1. With V trimmed by 6 bases and J by 4 bases, 4 bases remained unmatched. Per the germline V gene, CDR1 is KGHSH and CDR2 is LQKENI. This CDR3 has 14 amino acids. CDR3 sequence reads: CASSRDRGAETQYF. CDR3 coding DNA: TGTGCCAGCTCCCGGGACAGGGGGGCAGAGACCCAGTACTTC.

V is TRBV12-5 and J is TRBJ2-3; D is perhaps TRBD1 (6 bases). The CDR3 loop spans 17 amino acids. Germline V gene sequence: CDR1 LGHNT, CDR2 FRNRAP. Trimming cost V 6 bases and J 0 bases, with 19 bases left between them. The CDR3 loop reads CASGPRPTGPSTDTQYF. The DNA of the CDR3 is TGTGCTAGTGGCCCTAGGCCGACAGGCCCTAGCACAGATACGCAGTATTTT.

The chain has TRBV5-1 and TRBJ2-7; 8 nucleotides agree with TRBD1. Germline CDR1 and CDR2: SGHRS and YFSETQ. The CDR3 totals 14 residues. The ends lost 4 bases at V and 3 bases at J; junction bases unmatched: 6. The CDR3 reads CASSDDRGYYEQYV. Here the CDR3 DNA reads TGCGCCAGCAGCGACGACAGGGGATACTACGAGCAGTACGTC.

The chain's CDR3 is CASSNTGGNGYGYTF. The CDR3, as DNA: TGTGCCAGCAGTAATACAGGGGGCAATGGCTATGGCTACACCTTC. This chain links TRBV27 with TRBJ1-2, with 9 bases matching TRBD1. Germline V gene data show CDR1 as MNHEY and CDR2 as SMNVEV (reference sequence). Trimming cost V 5 bases and J 4 bases; bases outside gene matches: 8. This CDR3 spans 15 amino acids.

The V gene is TRBV18, the J gene TRBJ2-6, with D uncertain. Per the germline V gene, CDR1 is KGHSH and CDR2 is LQKENI. CDR3 length equals 14 residues. Trimming left V 6 bases short and J 1 base short, with 7 bases between. The CDR3 is CASSLESGANVLTF. CDR3 coding DNA: TGTGCCAGCTCCCTGGAGTCTGGGGCCAACGTCCTGACTTTC.